The sequence of this T cell receptor beta chain was determined in a study of immune heterogeneity within non-small cell lung tumors. Whole-study context: The tumor set comprised a handful of squamous cell carcinomas and over eight non-squamous carcinomas (plus 1 not otherwise specified). Broader study findings: Largely distinct from one individual patient to the next were the high-frequency T-cell receptor beta clonotypes.

Amplification of the TCR beta CDR3 was achieved through multiplex PCR with 32 V and 13 J primers. TCRdb itself ran the multiplex PCR reads through MiXCR, one entry per CDR3 protein. The sample carries roughly 15,000 distinct CDR3 sequences, approximately 30% recorded once. By its share, this clonotype is medium-sized. As yet, its antigen is unknown. Template material for each sample was 600 to 750 ng of bulk tumor genomic DNA. Widely spaced biopsies, several per primary tumor, were obtained at surgery. Samples came from untreated patients having curative surgery for newly diagnosed non-small cell lung cancer. There were over twelve donors in total. They were all newly diagnosed non-small cell lung cancer patients undergoing surgery with curative intent. V lost 4 bases and J lost 7, with 1 base in between. This CDR3 comprises 8 residues. The germline CDR1 and CDR2 sequences are DFQATT and SNEGSKA (reference sequence).

The J gene is TRBJ1-2, the V gene TRBV20-1; D is unclear. The specimen was lung tumor tissue. The receptor was isolated from a woman in her 50s with non-small cell lung cancer. The CDR3 sequence: CSAIGYTF. CDR3 nucleotides: TGCAGTGCTATTGGCTACACCTTC.